One and the same sample provided the 2 T cell receptor beta chains below, sequenced in a study of Ad26.COV2.S vaccination and SARS-CoV-2 variants. This sample's treatment: around 19 received Ad26.COV2.S at low or high dose, single or two shots; 5 received placebo; per-sample allocation not given. Sampling was performed 63 days after the first vaccine or placebo injection. TCRdb keeps only in-frame clones here, not all; method: immunoSEQ multiplex PCR. The table has fewer than 800,000 clones, 89% seen once; the top ten hold approximately 1.5%. Sequences were derived from peripheral blood, sampled in a trial of Ad26.COV2.S vaccine versus placebo. These receptors originate from a person aged 18-60 years who received the Ad26.COV2.S COVID-19 vaccine or a placebo.

As concerns this clone: Different DNA sequences within this sample yield the same CDR3. The rearrangement joins TRBV18 to TRBJ1-1; no clear D. Germline values: CDR1 KGHSH, CDR2 LQKENI. CDR3 length equals 13 residues. Trimming took 2 bases from V and 3 from J, leaving 7 bases between them. CDR3 nucleotide sequence: TGTGCCAGCTCACCAACTGGTGACACTGAAGCTTTCTTT. As protein: CASSPTGDTEAFF.

This clone showed up just a few times. The chain employs TRBV7-2 and TRBJ1-2; D possibly corresponds to TRBD1 (5 bases). This CDR3 region has 14 residues. Trimming cost V 4 bases and J 6 bases, with 15 bases left between them. Germline V gene data show CDR1 as SGHTA and CDR2 as FQGNSA. The CDR3: CASSSRAGNHGYTF. The CDR3, as DNA: TGTGCCAGCAGCTCCAGGGCTGGGAATCATGGCTACACCTTC.